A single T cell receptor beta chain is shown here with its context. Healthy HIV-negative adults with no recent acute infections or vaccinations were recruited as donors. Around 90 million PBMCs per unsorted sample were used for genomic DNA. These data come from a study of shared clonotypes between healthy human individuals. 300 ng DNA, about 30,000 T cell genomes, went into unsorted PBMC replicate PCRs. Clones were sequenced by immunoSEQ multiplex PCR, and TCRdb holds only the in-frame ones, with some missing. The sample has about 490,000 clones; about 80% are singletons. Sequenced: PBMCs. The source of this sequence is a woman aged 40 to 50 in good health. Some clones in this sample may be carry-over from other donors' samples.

The CDR3 sequence is CASSYREMRDTQYF. The CDR3 DNA reads as TGTGCCAGCAGCTACCGGGAAATGAGGGATACGCAGTATTTT. The chain uses TRBV7-9 and TRBJ2-3, with a possible D match to TRBD2 (5 bases). The V end lost 4 bases, the J end lost 6 bases, and 14 bases lay between the germline ends. This CDR3 contains 14 residues. The V gene's germline CDR1 is SEHNR and CDR2 FQNEAQ (reference sequence).